The source of this T cell receptor (beta chain) is a study of blood T cell repertoires in COVID-19. Per the germline V gene, CDR1 is LGHDT and CDR2 is YNNKEL (reference sequence). The germline V and J ends were trimmed by 7 bases and 7 bases, with 19 bases remaining between them. The CDR3 is 14 amino acids. Profiling relied on immunoSEQ multiplex PCR, and the TCRdb table lists in-frame clones only, not all of them. The table includes 80,000 or so clones, about 83% detected once. The chain combines TRBV3-1 (or the pseudogene TRBV3-2) with TRBJ1-2; D is undetermined. The TCR sequence derives from a human donor in a cohort sampled during active COVID-19. Sequencing was done on a sample of peripheral blood. The CDR3 reads CASTPGPRGSGYTF. The CDR3 DNA sequence: TGTGCCAGCACCCCTGGGCCGCGCGGGTCTGGCTACACCTTC.